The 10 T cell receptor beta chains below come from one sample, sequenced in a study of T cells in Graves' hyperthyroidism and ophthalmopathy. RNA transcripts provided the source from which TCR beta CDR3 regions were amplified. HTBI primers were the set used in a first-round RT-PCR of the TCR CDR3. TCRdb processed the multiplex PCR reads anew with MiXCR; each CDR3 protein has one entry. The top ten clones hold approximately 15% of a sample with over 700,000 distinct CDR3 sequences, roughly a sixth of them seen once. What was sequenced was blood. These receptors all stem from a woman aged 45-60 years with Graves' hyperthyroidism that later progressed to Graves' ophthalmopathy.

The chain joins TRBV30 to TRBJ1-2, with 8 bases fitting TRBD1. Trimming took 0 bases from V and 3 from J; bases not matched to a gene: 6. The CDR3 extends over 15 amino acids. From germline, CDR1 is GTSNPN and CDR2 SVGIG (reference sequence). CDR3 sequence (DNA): TGTGCCTGGAGTGTACCTAACAGGGGGGACTATGGCTACACCTTC. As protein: CAWSVPNRGDYGYTF.

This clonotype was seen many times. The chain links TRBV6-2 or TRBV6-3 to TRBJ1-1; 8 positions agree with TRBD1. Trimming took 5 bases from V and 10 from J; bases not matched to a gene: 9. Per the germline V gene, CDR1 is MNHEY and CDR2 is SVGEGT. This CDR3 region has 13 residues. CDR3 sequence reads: CASSHLRTGTAFF. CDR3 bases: TGTGCCAGCAGTCACCTAAGGACAGGGACAGCTTTCTTT.

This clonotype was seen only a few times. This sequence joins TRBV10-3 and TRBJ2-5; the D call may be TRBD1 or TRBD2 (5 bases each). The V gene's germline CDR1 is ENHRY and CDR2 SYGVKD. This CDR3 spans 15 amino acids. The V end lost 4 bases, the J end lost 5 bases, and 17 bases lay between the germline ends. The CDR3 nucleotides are TGTGCCATCAGTGGGACTGGGACCGGAGTCGAGACCCAGTACTTC. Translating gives CAISGTGTGVETQYF.

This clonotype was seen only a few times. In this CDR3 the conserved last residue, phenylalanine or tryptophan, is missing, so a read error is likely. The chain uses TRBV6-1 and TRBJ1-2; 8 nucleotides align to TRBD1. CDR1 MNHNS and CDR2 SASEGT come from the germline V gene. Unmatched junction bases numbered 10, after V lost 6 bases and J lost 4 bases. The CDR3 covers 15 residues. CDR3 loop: CASSREYGQGYGYTL. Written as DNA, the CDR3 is TGTGCCAGCAGCCGAGAATATGGACAGGGCTATGGCTACACCCTC.

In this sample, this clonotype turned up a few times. CDR3 region: CASSSTVTNEKLFF. CDR3 bases: TGTGCCAGCAGTTCGACAGTTACTAATGAAAAACTGTTTTTT. This chain links TRBV6-1 with TRBJ1-4; a weak D match, TRBD1 (5 bases). The germline V and J ends were trimmed by 5 bases and 2 bases, with 9 bases remaining between them. This CDR3 comprises 14 residues. Germline CDR1 reads MNHNS; CDR2 reads SASEGT.

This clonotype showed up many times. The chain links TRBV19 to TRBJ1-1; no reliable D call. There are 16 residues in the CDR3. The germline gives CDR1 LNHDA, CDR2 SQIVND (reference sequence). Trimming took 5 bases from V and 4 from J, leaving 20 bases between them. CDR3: CASSPSAAAGGTEAFF. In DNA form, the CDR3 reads TGTGCCAGTAGTCCCTCGGCGGCCGCGGGCGGCACTGAAGCTTTCTTT.

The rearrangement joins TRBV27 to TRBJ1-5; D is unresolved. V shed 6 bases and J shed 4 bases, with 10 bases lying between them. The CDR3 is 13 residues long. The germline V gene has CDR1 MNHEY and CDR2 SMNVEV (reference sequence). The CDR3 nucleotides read TGTGCCAGCAGATCGGATTTTAATCAGCCCCAGCATTTT. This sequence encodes CASRSDFNQPQHF.

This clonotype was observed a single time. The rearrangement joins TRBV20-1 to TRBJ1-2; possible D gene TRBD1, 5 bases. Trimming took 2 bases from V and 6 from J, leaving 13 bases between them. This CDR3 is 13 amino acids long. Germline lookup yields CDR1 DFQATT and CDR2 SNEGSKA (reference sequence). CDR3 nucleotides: TGCAGTGCTAGACCACTCGACAGCCATGGCTACACCTTC. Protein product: CSARPLDSHGYTF.

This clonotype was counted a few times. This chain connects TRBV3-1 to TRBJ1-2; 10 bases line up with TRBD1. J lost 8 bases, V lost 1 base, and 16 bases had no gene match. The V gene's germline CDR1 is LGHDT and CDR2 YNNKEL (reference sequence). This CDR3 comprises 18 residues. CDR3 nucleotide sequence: TGTGCCAGCAGCCAAGGGGCCTGGGGACAGGGGCAAGTGTTCGGCTACACCTTC. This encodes CASSQGAWGQGQVFGYTF.

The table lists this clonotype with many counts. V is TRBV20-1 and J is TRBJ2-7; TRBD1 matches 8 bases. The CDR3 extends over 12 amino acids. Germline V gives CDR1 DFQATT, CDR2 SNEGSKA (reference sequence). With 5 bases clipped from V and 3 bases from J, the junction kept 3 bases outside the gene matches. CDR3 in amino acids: CSASDRVYEQYF. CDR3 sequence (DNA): TGCAGTGCTTCGGACAGGGTCTACGAGCAGTACTTC.